The source of this T cell receptor (beta chain) is a study of shared clonotypes between healthy human individuals. The CDR3 runs to 15 residues. CDR1 and CDR2 (germline): SGHAT, FQNNGV. V lost 6 bases to trimming and J lost 3 bases; unmatched junction nucleotides: 9. Profiling relied on immunoSEQ multiplex PCR, and the TCRdb table lists in-frame clones only, not all of them. The table shows about 510,000 clones, with less than 85% occurring only once. This clonotype originated in a woman aged 40-49 years in good health. Some clones in this sample may be carry-over from other donors' samples. The source material was PBMCs. V gene TRBV11-2 combines with J gene TRBJ2-7; 9 nucleotides align to TRBD1. CDR3 DNA sequence: TGTGCCAGCAGGTCTTCCGGGACAGGGTACTACGAGCAGTACTTC. Amino acids: CASRSSGTGYYEQYF.